These T cell receptor beta chains were read from a single sample in a study of T cells in Graves' hyperthyroidism and ophthalmopathy. TCRdb re-analysed the multiplex PCR reads in MiXCR, keeping a single row per CDR3 protein. The repertoire holds 690,000 or so distinct CDR3 sequences, with about 19% as singletons. Sequencing was carried out using blood. These TCRs come from a woman in her forties or fifties with Graves' hyperthyroidism that later progressed to Graves' ophthalmopathy. The CDR3 runs from the conserved cysteine through the conserved F or W. Each record gives: J gene, V gene, D gene, clone size, CDR3 protein, CDR3 DNA. A D gene is named only where the DNA matches it firmly. Rows give clone size only sometimes, using once, few, many, or a class for an expanded clone.

J gene: TRBJ1-1; V gene: TRBV6-2/TRBV6-3; D gene: TRBD1; clone size: NA; CDR3 protein: CASSETGSAFF; CDR3 DNA: TGTGCCAGCAGTGAGACAGGGTCTGCTTTCTTT
J gene: TRBJ2-3; V gene: TRBV24-1; D gene: NA; clone size: few; CDR3 protein: CATSDSRTAPYTDTQYF; CDR3 DNA: TGTGCCACCAGTGATTCCAGGACAGCCCCATACACAGATACGCAGTATTTT
J gene: TRBJ2-2; V gene: TRBV6-1; D gene: NA; clone size: NA; CDR3 protein: CASIRVTAGAGAGGELFF; CDR3 DNA: TGTGCCAGCATCCGGGTCACGGCGGGTGCAGGGGCCGGCGGGGAGCTGTTTTTT
J gene: TRBJ1-5; V gene: TRBV7-8; D gene: NA; clone size: few; CDR3 protein: CASSQRDTYWDHGNQPQHF; CDR3 DNA: TGTGCCAGCAGCCAACGGGACACCTACTGGGATCATGGCAATCAGCCCCAGCATTTT
J gene: TRBJ1-5; V gene: TRBV7-9; D gene: NA; clone size: NA; CDR3 protein: CASSPGDGGMGPQHF; CDR3 DNA: TGTGCCAGCAGCCCGGGGGACGGAGGGATGGGGCCCCAGCATTTT
J gene: TRBJ1-5; V gene: TRBV6-1; D gene: NA; clone size: many; CDR3 protein: CATQAQAWDQPQHF; CDR3 DNA: TGTGCCACCCAGGCCCAGGCGTGGGATCAGCCCCAGCATTTT
J gene: TRBJ2-3; V gene: TRBV5-1; D gene: NA; clone size: few; CDR3 protein: CASSIDRSTDTQYF; CDR3 DNA: TGCGCCAGCAGCATAGACCGAAGCACAGATACGCAGTATTTT
J gene: TRBJ1-1; V gene: TRBV30; D gene: NA; clone size: many; CDR3 protein: CAWSSVLNTEAFF; CDR3 DNA: TGTGCCTGGAGTTCGGTACTTAACACTGAAGCTTTCTTT
J gene: TRBJ1-1; V gene: TRBV15; D gene: TRBD1; clone size: many; CDR3 protein: CATSDRDMNTEAFF; CDR3 DNA: TGTGCCACATCCGACAGGGACATGAACACTGAAGCTTTCTTT
J gene: TRBJ1-1; V gene: TRBV5-1; D gene: NA; clone size: NA; CDR3 protein: CASSLGIGALNTEAFF; CDR3 DNA: TGCGCCAGCAGCTTGGGGATCGGGGCCCTGAACACTGAAGCTTTCTTT
J gene: TRBJ1-2; V gene: TRBV10-2; D gene: NA; clone size: NA; CDR3 protein: CASSDYSLNYGYTF; CDR3 DNA: TGCGCCAGCAGTGATTACAGCCTAAACTATGGCTACACCTTC
J gene: TRBJ2-6; V gene: TRBV5-1; D gene: TRBD1; clone size: NA; CDR3 protein: CASSFRTGDPGANVLTF; CDR3 DNA: TGCGCCAGCAGCTTTCGGACAGGAGACCCTGGGGCCAACGTCCTGACTTTC
J gene: TRBJ1-1; V gene: TRBV6-2/TRBV6-3; D gene: NA; clone size: few; CDR3 protein: CASSYSKGSGSGNTEAFF; CDR3 DNA: TGTGCCAGCAGTTACTCGAAGGGGTCAGGGTCGGGGAACACTGAAGCTTTCTTT
J gene: TRBJ1-1; V gene: TRBV2; D gene: NA; clone size: many; CDR3 protein: CANQWGTEAFF; CDR3 DNA: TGTGCCAACCAGTGGGGCACTGAAGCTTTCTTT
J gene: TRBJ1-4; V gene: TRBV11-2; D gene: NA; clone size: NA; CDR3 protein: CASSLTGAGEKLFF; CDR3 DNA: TGTGCCAGCAGCCTCACGGGGGCGGGTGAAAAACTGTTTTTT
J gene: TRBJ2-1; V gene: TRBV7-6; D gene: NA; clone size: few; CDR3 protein: CASSSDLYNEQFF; CDR3 DNA: TGTGCCAGCAGCAGCGACCTATACAATGAGCAGTTCTTC
J gene: TRBJ1-5; V gene: TRBV19; D gene: NA; clone size: once; CDR3 protein: CASRGVGNQPQHF; CDR3 DNA: TGTGCCAGTAGGGGGGTGGGGAATCAGCCCCAGCATTTT
J gene: TRBJ2-2; V gene: TRBV27; D gene: NA; clone size: NA; CDR3 protein: CASSLWQISMGGELFF; CDR3 DNA: TGTGCCAGCAGTTTATGGCAGATCTCCATGGGGGGGGAGCTGTTTTTT
J gene: TRBJ2-1; V gene: TRBV4-1; D gene: NA; clone size: few; CDR3 protein: CASSQVHSDNEQFF; CDR3 DNA: TGCGCCAGCAGCCAAGTTCACAGCGACAATGAGCAGTTCTTC
J gene: TRBJ2-5; V gene: TRBV19; D gene: TRBD2; clone size: few; CDR3 protein: CASSIRGGLETQYF; CDR3 DNA: TGTGCCAGTAGTATCCGGGGGGGCTTGGAGACCCAGTACTTC
J gene: TRBJ2-7; V gene: TRBV20-1; D gene: NA; clone size: few; CDR3 protein: CSAGGTDYYEQYF; CDR3 DNA: TGCAGTGCTGGCGGGACAGACTATTACGAGCAGTACTTC
J gene: TRBJ1-2; V gene: TRBV2; D gene: NA; clone size: few; CDR3 protein: CASSGQRLGYTF; CDR3 DNA: TGTGCCAGCAGCGGGCAGCGCCTCGGCTACACCTTC
J gene: TRBJ1-3; V gene: TRBV18; D gene: NA; clone size: many; CDR3 protein: CASSPRGSSGNTIYF; CDR3 DNA: TGTGCCAGCTCACCCCGGGGTAGCTCTGGAAACACCATATATTTT
J gene: TRBJ2-3; V gene: TRBV7-3; D gene: NA; clone size: many; CDR3 protein: CASSLNRGAQDTQYF; CDR3 DNA: TGTGCCAGCAGCTTAAATCGGGGGGCACAAGATACGCAGTATTTT
J gene: TRBJ1-2; V gene: TRBV20-1; D gene: NA; clone size: NA; CDR3 protein: CSARRQMNSNYGYTF; CDR3 DNA: TGCAGTGCTAGACGGCAGATGAATTCTAACTATGGCTACACCTTC
J gene: TRBJ1-1; V gene: TRBV29-1; D gene: NA; clone size: NA; CDR3 protein: CSVVKGPGGTEAFF; CDR3 DNA: TGCAGCGTTGTGAAGGGCCCTGGGGGGACTGAAGCTTTCTTT
J gene: TRBJ1-1; V gene: TRBV7-9; D gene: NA; clone size: many; CDR3 protein: CASSLSGIETEAFF; CDR3 DNA: TGTGCCAGCAGCTTGTCCGGGATCGAGACTGAAGCTTTCTTT
J gene: TRBJ2-1; V gene: TRBV3-1; D gene: NA; clone size: once; CDR3 protein: CASSQAQADPYNEQFF; CDR3 DNA: TGTGCCAGCAGCCAAGCGCAGGCTGACCCCTACAATGAGCAGTTCTTC
J gene: TRBJ1-5; V gene: TRBV11-2; D gene: TRBD1; clone size: many; CDR3 protein: CASSLEGQTNQPQHF; CDR3 DNA: TGTGCCAGCAGCTTAGAGGGACAGACAAATCAGCCCCAGCATTTT
J gene: TRBJ2-5; V gene: TRBV12-3/TRBV12-4; D gene: NA; clone size: few; CDR3 protein: CASSVFAGLQETQYF; CDR3 DNA: TGTGCCAGCAGTGTTTTTGCGGGGCTCCAAGAGACCCAGTACTTC
J gene: TRBJ1-2; V gene: TRBV28; D gene: NA; clone size: NA; CDR3 protein: CASSSPGGNGYTF; CDR3 DNA: TGTGCCAGCAGTTCCCCGGGGGGGAATGGCTACACCTTC
J gene: TRBJ2-7; V gene: TRBV10-1; D gene: TRBD1; clone size: few; CDR3 protein: CASPRGQGGYEQYF; CDR3 DNA: TGCGCCAGCCCACGGGGACAGGGTGGCTACGAGCAGTACTTC
J gene: TRBJ2-1; V gene: TRBV7-3; D gene: NA; clone size: few; CDR3 protein: CASSGGYVVSGNEQFF; CDR3 DNA: TGTGCCAGCAGCGGGGGTTATGTGGTTTCGGGTAATGAGCAGTTCTTC
J gene: TRBJ2-3; V gene: TRBV7-9; D gene: TRBD1; clone size: NA; CDR3 protein: CASSPGTGVGTDTQYF; CDR3 DNA: TGTGCCAGCAGCCCGGGGACAGGGGTTGGCACAGATACGCAGTATTTT
J gene: TRBJ1-1; V gene: TRBV20-1; D gene: NA; clone size: many; CDR3 protein: CSARGEMNTEAFF; CDR3 DNA: TGCAGTGCTAGGGGGGAAATGAACACTGAAGCTTTCTTT
J gene: TRBJ1-5; V gene: TRBV19; D gene: NA; clone size: NA; CDR3 protein: CASSLAGRAVYSNQPQHF; CDR3 DNA: TGTGCCAGTAGTCTAGCTGGACGAGCGGTTTATAGCAATCAGCCCCAGCATTTT